One and the same sample provided the 5 T cell receptor beta chains below, sequenced in a study of CD8 T cells in Susac syndrome. Random-hexamer reverse transcription was applied to roughly 0.5 to 1 ug RNA. One entry per CDR3 protein, called by TCRdb with MiXCR from the immunoSEQ multiplex PCR reads. Of 150,000 to 250,000 distinct CDR3 sequences in the sample, over 90% were seen once. What was sequenced was CD4+ T cells from PBMCs. Source of these receptors: a human donor with multiple sclerosis.

This CDR3 is CSALWGQETQYF. The CDR3 nucleotides are TGCAGCGCCCTCTGGGGCCAAGAGACCCAGTACTTC. The rearrangement joins TRBV29-1 to TRBJ2-5; D gene ambiguous. CDR3 length: 12 residues. Trimming took 7 bases from V and 1 from J, leaving 10 bases between them. Germline-derived CDR1 and CDR2 are SQVTM and ANQGSEA. Full variable domain (rest looked up from reference TRBV29-1 and TRBJ2-5): SAVISQKPSRDICQRGTSLTIQCQVDSQVTMMFWYRQQPGQSLTLIATANQGSEATYESGFVIDKFPISRPNLTFSTLTVSNMSPEDSSIYLCSALWGQETQYFGPGTRLLVL.

The V call is TRBV2, the J call TRBJ2-5; D not certain. Germline assignment: CDR1 SNHLY and CDR2 FYNNEI. The germline V and J ends were trimmed by 3 bases and 4 bases, with 9 bases remaining between them. This CDR3 spans 13 amino acids. The CDR3 reads CASSEFRGETQYF. In DNA, the CDR3 is TGTGCCAGCAGTGAGTTCCGAGGAGAGACCCAGTACTTC.

This clonotype has just one count. The chain is built from TRBV20-1 and TRBJ1-5; 10 bases map to TRBD1. The trim removed 6 bases at V and 4 bases at J, leaving 9 bases unmatched. CDR3 length: 15 amino acids. CDR1 is DFQATT, CDR2 SNEGSKA, per germline (reference sequence). CDR3 region: CSASRQGAENQPQHF. The CDR3 DNA is TGCAGTGCCTCCCGACAGGGGGCGGAAAATCAGCCCCAGCATTTT.

CDR3 protein: CAWLTGTMNTGELFF. CDR3 DNA: TGTGCCTGGCTCACCGGGACAATGAACACCGGGGAGCTGTTTTTT. This chain connects TRBV30 to TRBJ2-2, with D possibly TRBD1 on 6 matching bases. There are 15 residues in the CDR3. In germline, CDR1 is GTSNPN, CDR2 SVGIG (reference sequence). Trimming took 5 bases from V and 1 from J, leaving 14 bases between them. Looking up the rest from reference TRBV30 and TRBJ2-2 gives the full variable domain: SQTIHQWPATLVQPVGSPLSLECTVEGTSNPNLYWYRQAAGRGLQLLFYSVGIGQISSEVPQNLSASRPQDRQFILSSKKLLLSDSGFYLCAWLTGTMNTGELFFGEGSRLTVL.

V usage is TRBV7-9 and J usage is TRBJ1-1; D is unresolved. Germline CDR1 is SEHNR and CDR2 is FQNEAQ (reference sequence). This CDR3 has 14 residues. Deletions cut 5 bases from V and 4 bases from J, with 14 bases between. CDR3 residues: CASSQHLGSTEAFF. As DNA, the CDR3 is TGTGCCAGCAGCCAACACCTTGGAAGCACTGAAGCTTTCTTT.